This T cell receptor beta chain appears in the sequencing data of a study of siplizumab effects on memory and regulatory T cells (dated by TCRdb to between 2017 and 2020). Regarding the study in general: The study examined how the anti-CD2 antibody siplizumab affects alloreactive T-cell subsets in allogeneic mixed lymphocyte reactions built from human PBMCs. Findings and caveats that apply to the study as a whole: Sequences below about 10^-5 frequency were poorly captured, so only a minor fraction of alloreactive clones could be mapped to unstimulated subsets. Among mappable alloreactive CD4+ clones, the Treg-derived fraction averaged about 70% with siplizumab versus approximately 27% in control reactions. About 75-97% of proliferating CD4+ or CD8+ clones could not be given a naive or memory phenotype. Whether proliferating Tregs from siplizumab cultures were suppressive was not functionally confirmed. Unstimulated naive T cells appeared to be more diverse than memory T cells, and naive cells seemed to make a substantial contribution to the alloresponse. Siplizumab significantly lowered the cumulative frequency of alloreactive sequences that could be traced to unstimulated CD4+ memory T cells.

Libraries were prepared through the immunoSEQ multiplex PCR assay. The deep sequencing platform assayed around 10^5 TCR templates per sample. Genomic DNA extracted from sorted T cells was the material used for TCRbeta CDR3 sequencing. In the source study's methods: The R programming language was used for the clonal analysis of the TCRbeta CDR3 data. Comparing unstimulated samples against CFSE-low samples taken after the reaction was how alloreactive CD4+ and CD8+ clones were defined. Regulatory or non-regulatory origin was assigned to alloreactive CD4+ clones by matching of sequences to sorted unstimulated Treg and non-Treg repertoires. The clones in this table, taken by TCRdb from immuneACCESS, are in-frame only. Not every clone is retained; where verified, under half of the shortfall comes from an unresolved V gene, and the cause of the rest is unknown. V and J calls and clone size are given by that table; D and trimming were obtained from the DNA. Counted in this sample were some 87,000 clones; 85% to 90% of them appeared once. The ten largest clones take up more than 14% of the sample.

Details on this clone: This receptor's antigen is unknown. Qualities for individual bases were not recorded, and no much larger clone is one base off.

Sorted unstimulated T cells and proliferating T cells recovered from mixed lymphocyte reactions were subjected to TCRbeta CDR3 sequencing. Fresh whole blood from around 11 HLA-typed healthy donors was used to isolate PBMCs. This TCR came from a human donor in good health. Specimen: CD4+ T cells sorted from blood.

The nucleotide sequence is TGTGCCAGCGGGGACTATGGGCGGGATACGCAGTATTTT. It encodes CASGDYGRDTQYF. The sequence links TRBV2 to TRBJ2-3; TRBD2 matches 7 bases in the middle. Counted from cysteine to phenylalanine, this CDR3 has 13 amino acids. The DNA shown is the 39-base CDR3, in frame from base 1. The germline V gene specifies SNHLY as CDR1 and FYNNEI as CDR2. The junction shows trimming of 8 bases on V and 6 bases on J, and the gene matches do not reach 8 bases of it.